These 9 T cell receptor beta chains were all obtained from the same sample, sequenced in a study of cytomegalovirus exposure and HLA in healthy donors. With 60 Vbeta and 13 Jbeta primers, the PCR was carried out. Sequencing was performed with immunoSEQ multiplex PCR; in TCRdb, only in-frame clones are kept and a portion is missing. The table shows roughly 76,000 clones, with just over 85% occurring only once. Sequencing was carried out using PBMCs. The receptors come from a woman aged 25 to 39 in good health and CMV-seronegative.

The genes are TRBV11-3 and TRBJ2-1; 14 bases line up with TRBD2. V lost 2 bases to trimming and J lost 6 bases; unmatched junction nucleotides: 6. Germline-derived CDR1 and CDR2 are SGHNT and YENEEA. The CDR3 runs 17 residues. CDR3 residues: CASSLTGTSGSRNEQFF. In DNA, the CDR3 is TGTGCCAGCAGCTTAACCGGGACTAGCGGGAGCCGCAATGAGCAGTTCTTC.

The chain has TRBV28 and TRBJ1-4, with 7 bases aligning to TRBD1. V shed 4 bases, J shed 3 bases, and the junction held 2 bases outside the gene matches. The CDR3 length is 14 residues. CDR1 MDHEN and CDR2 SYDVKM come from the germline V gene. CDR3 bases: TGTGCCAGCAGTTGGGACAGATCTAATGAAAAACTGTTTTTT. Amino acid sequence: CASSWDRSNEKLFF.

The chain is built from TRBV6-6 and TRBJ2-3; no definite D call. The germline V and J ends were trimmed by 10 bases and 2 bases, with 13 bases remaining between them. Germline-derived CDR1 and CDR2 are MNHNY and SVGAGI (reference sequence). The CDR3 is 13 residues long. The CDR3: CATSLADTDTQYF. CDR3 in DNA: TGTGCCACTTCTTTGGCGGACACAGATACGCAGTATTTT.

The chain is built from TRBV6-5 and TRBJ2-1, with 12 bases that match TRBD2. Trimming cost V 8 bases and J 8 bases; bases outside gene matches: 7. The CDR3 is 14 amino acids. The V gene's germline CDR1 is MNHEY and CDR2 SVGAGI. CDR3 DNA sequence: TGTGCCAGCTCGCGACTAGCGGGAGATTATGAGCAGTTCTTC. It is translated as CASSRLAGDYEQFF.

The chain has TRBV6-4 and TRBJ1-4, with TRBD1 identical over 9 bases. CDR1 MRHNA and CDR2 SNTAGT come from the germline V gene. The CDR3 runs 20 residues. The trim removed 0 bases at V and 8 bases at J, leaving 19 bases unmatched. For the CDR3, the DNA is TGTGCCAGCAGTGACTCGAGGCGGGGACAGGGTTGGGTGATTTGCGAAAAACTGTTTTTT. It translates to CASSDSRRGQGWVICEKLFF.

The genes are TRBV11-3 and TRBJ2-1, with D perhaps TRBD2 (6 bases). Trimming pared 4 bases from V and 3 bases from J, leaving 10 bases between. The CDR3 loop spans 14 amino acids. Germline V gene lookup returns CDR1 SGHNT and CDR2 YENEEA. Here the CDR3 reads CASSSRLGYNEQFF. CDR3 DNA: TGTGCCAGCAGCTCTCGACTAGGCTACAATGAGCAGTTCTTC.

In DNA, the CDR3 is TGTGCCAGCAGTGGGGGTAGCGGGAGGGCCGGCAACAATGAGCAGTTCTTC. Its protein product is CASSGGSGRAGNNEQFF. This chain connects TRBV2 to TRBJ2-1; TRBD2 agrees at 11 bases. J lost 5 bases, V lost 4 bases, and 10 bases had no gene match. The CDR3 runs to 17 residues. CDR1 SNHLY and CDR2 FYNNEI come from the germline V gene.

The chain combines TRBV5-1 with TRBJ2-7, with TRBD1 matching 8 bases. This CDR3 has 15 residues. V was clipped by 0 bases and J by 3 bases; unmatched bases: 5. Germline V gives CDR1 SGHRS, CDR2 YFSETQ. The CDR3 here is CASSLAPTGDYEQYF. The CDR3 DNA sequence: TGCGCCAGCAGCTTGGCCCCGACAGGGGACTACGAGCAGTACTTC.

For the CDR3, the DNA is TGCGCCAGCAGCCAAGATCTGGCTGGCGGTCCCTACGAGCAGTACTTC. This translates into CASSQDLAGGPYEQYF. The chain links TRBV4-3 to TRBJ2-7; unclear D gene. The ends were cut back, 0 bases at V and 2 bases at J, with 14 bases in the middle. Germline loops: CDR1 LGHNA, CDR2 YSLEER. The CDR3 is 16 amino acids.